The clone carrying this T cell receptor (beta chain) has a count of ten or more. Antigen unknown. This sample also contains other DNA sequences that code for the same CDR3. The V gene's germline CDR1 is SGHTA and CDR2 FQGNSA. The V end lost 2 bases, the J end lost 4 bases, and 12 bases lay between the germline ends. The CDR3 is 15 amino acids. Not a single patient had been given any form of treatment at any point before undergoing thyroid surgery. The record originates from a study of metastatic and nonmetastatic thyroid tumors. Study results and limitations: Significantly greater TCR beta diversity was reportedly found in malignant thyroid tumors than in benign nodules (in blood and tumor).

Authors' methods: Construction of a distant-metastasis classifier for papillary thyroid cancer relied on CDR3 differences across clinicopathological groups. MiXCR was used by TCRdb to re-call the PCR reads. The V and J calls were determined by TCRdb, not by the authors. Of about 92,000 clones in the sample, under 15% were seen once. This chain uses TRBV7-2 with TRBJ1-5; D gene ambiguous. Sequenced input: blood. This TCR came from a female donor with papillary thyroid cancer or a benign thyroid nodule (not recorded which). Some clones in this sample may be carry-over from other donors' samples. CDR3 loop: CASSLRAVSNQPQHF. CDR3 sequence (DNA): TGTGCCAGCAGCTTAAGGGCGGTTTCAAATCAGCCCCAGCATTTT.